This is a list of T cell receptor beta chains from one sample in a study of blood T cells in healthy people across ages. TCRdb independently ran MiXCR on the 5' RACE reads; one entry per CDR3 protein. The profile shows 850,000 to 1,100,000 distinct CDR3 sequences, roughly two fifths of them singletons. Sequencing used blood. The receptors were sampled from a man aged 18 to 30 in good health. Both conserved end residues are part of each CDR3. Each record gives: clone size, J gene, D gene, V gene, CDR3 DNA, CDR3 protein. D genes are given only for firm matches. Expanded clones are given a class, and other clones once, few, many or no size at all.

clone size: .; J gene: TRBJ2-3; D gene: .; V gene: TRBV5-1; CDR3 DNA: TGCGCCAGCAGCTCACAAATCCCGGCAGATACGCAGTATTTT; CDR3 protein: CASSSQIPADTQYF
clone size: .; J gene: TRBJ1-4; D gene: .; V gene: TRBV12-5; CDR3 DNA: TGTGCTAGTGGTTTGGAGACTCCGGGTCTAAGGCTGTTTTTT; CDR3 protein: CASGLETPGLRLFF
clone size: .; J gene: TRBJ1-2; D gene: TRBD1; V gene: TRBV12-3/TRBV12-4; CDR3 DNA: TGTGCCAGCACCTCGGACAGGGGGGAAAACTATGGCTACACCTTC; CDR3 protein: CASTSDRGENYGYTF
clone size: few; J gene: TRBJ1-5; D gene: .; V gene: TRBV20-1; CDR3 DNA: TGCAGTGCTAGAGAGCAGGGCGTGAGCAATCAGCCCCAGCATTTT; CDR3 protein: CSAREQGVSNQPQHF
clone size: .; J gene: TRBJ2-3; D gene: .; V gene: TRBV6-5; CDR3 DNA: TGTGCCAGCAGCCTAGTCGGGGGAGCCTCAGATACGCAGTATTTT; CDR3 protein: CASSLVGGASDTQYF
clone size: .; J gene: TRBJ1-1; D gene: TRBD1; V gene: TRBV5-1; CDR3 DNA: TGCGCCAGCAGCACCGGCCCAGGGGGGGATGGAAACACTGAAGCTTTCTTT; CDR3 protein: CASSTGPGGDGNTEAFF
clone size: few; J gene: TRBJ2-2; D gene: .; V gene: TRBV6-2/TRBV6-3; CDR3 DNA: TGTGCCAGCAGTTACTCGACGGCCACCGGGGAGCTGTTTTTT; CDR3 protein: CASSYSTATGELFF
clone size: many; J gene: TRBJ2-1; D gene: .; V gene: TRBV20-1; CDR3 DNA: TGCAGTGCTTTACACCGAGGTGAGCAGTTCTTC; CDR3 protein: CSALHRGEQFF
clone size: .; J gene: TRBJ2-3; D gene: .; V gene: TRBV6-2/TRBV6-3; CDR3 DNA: TGTGCCAGCAGTTACTCATGGGGTACAGATACGCAGTATTTT; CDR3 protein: CASSYSWGTDTQYF
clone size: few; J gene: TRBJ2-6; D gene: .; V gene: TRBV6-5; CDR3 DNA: TGTGCCAGCAGTTACCTCCAGACTTCTGGGGCCAACGTCCTGACTTTC; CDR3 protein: CASSYLQTSGANVLTF
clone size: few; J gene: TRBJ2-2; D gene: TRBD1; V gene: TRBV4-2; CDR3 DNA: TGTGCCAGCCAAGGGCAGGGGGCTTACGGGGAGCTGTTTTTT; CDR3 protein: CASQGQGAYGELFF
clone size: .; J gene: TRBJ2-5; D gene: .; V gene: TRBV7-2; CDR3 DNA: TGTGCCAGCAGCGGCCGGGGCCAAGAGACCCAGTACTTC; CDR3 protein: CASSGRGQETQYF
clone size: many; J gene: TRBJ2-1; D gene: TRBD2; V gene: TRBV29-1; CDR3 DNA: TGCAGCGTTGAACTCGAGCGGGGCCAAAGGGATGAGCAGTTCTTC; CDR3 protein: CSVELERGQRDEQFF
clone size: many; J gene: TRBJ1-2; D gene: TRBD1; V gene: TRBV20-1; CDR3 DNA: TGCAGTGCTAAGAGGGAATTGACAGGGAACTATGGCTACACCTTC; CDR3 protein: CSAKRELTGNYGYTF
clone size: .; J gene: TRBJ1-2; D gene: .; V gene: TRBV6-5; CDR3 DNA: TGTGCCAGCAGTTACGGGGGATCTAACTATGGCTACACCTTC; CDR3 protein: CASSYGGSNYGYTF
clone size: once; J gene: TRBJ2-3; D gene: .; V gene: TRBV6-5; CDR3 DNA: TGTGCCAGCAGTTACCAACAGGAAGATACGCAGTATTTT; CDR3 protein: CASSYQQEDTQYF
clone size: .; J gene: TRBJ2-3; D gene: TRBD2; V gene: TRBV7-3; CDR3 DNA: TGTGCCAGCACCACCGGGGGGGTTGAGGATACGCAGTATTTT; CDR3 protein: CASTTGGVEDTQYF
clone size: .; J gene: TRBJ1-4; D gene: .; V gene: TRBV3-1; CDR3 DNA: TGTGCCAGCAGCCAAGGCGTACAGGGAAGTGAAAAACTGTTTTTT; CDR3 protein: CASSQGVQGSEKLFF
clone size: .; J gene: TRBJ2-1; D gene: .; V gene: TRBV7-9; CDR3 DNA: TGTGCCAGCAGCCCCGGGATAAGGGAGCAGTTCTTC; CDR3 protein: CASSPGIREQFF
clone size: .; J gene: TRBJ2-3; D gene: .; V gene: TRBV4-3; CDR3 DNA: TGCGCCAGCAGCCAAGATCGCCAGTCCACAGATACGCAGTATTTT; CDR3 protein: CASSQDRQSTDTQYF
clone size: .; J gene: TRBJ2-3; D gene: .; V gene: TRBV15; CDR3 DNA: TGTGCCACCAGAAAGACAAGCACAGATACGCAGTATTTT; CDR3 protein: CATRKTSTDTQYF
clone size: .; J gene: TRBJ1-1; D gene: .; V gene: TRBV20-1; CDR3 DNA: TGCAGTGCTAGAACGGCCTTGAACACTGAAGCTTTCTTT; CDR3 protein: CSARTALNTEAFF
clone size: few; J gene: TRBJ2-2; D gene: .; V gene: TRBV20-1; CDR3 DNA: TGCAGTGCTAGACGAGGATTGAGTGCTAACACCGGGGAGCTGTTTTTT; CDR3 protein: CSARRGLSANTGELFF
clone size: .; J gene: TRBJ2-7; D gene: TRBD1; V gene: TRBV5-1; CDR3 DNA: TGCGCCAGCAGCCCGGGACAGGGTAATTCCTACGAGCAGTACTTC; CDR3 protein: CASSPGQGNSYEQYF
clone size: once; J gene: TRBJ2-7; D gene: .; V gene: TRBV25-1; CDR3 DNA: TGTGCCAGCAGTGACATCGTCTCCTACGAGCAGTACTTC; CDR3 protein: CASSDIVSYEQYF
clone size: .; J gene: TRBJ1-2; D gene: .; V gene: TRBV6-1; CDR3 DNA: TGTGCCAGTCTTTACCAGGGGAACTACGGCTACACCTTC; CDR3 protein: CASLYQGNYGYTF
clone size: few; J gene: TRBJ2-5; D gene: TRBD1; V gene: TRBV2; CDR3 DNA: TGTGCCACCGACAGGGGCGACCAAGAGACCCAGTACTTC; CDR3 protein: CATDRGDQETQYF
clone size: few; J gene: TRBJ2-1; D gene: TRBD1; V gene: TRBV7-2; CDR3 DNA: TGTGCCAGCAGCACCCGACAGGGGACAACCTACAATGAGCAGTTCTTC; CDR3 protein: CASSTRQGTTYNEQFF
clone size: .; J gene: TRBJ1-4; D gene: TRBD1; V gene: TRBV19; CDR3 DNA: TGTGCCAGTAGTGCGGGGACAGGGGATCCTGAAAAACTGTTTTTT; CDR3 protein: CASSAGTGDPEKLFF
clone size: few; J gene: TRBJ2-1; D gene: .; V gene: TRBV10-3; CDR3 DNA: TGTGCCATCCGCGTGGGGGTAAACAATGAGCAGTTCTTC; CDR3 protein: CAIRVGVNNEQFF
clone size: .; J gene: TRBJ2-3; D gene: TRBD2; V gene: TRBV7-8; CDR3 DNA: TGTGCCAGCAGCTTCATAGCGGGCCCAGGGGATACGCAGTATTTT; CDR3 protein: CASSFIAGPGDTQYF
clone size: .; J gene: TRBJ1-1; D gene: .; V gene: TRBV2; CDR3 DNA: TGTGCCAGCGGGCGGGACATGAACACTGAAGCTTTCTTT; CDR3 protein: CASGRDMNTEAFF
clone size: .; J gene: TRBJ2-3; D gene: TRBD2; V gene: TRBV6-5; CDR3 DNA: TGTGCCAGCAGTAGGACGGGGATAGCGGGAACAGATACGCAGTATTTT; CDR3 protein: CASSRTGIAGTDTQYF
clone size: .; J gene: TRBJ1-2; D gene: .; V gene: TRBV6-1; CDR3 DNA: TGTGCCAGTACCGGGACTCTATATGGCTACACCTTC; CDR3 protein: CASTGTLYGYTF
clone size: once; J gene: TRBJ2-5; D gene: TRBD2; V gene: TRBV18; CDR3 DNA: TGTGCCAGCTCACCTAGCGGGGGCGAAGAGACCCAGTACTTC; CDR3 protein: CASSPSGGEETQYF
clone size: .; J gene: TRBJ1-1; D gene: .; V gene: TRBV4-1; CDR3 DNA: TGCGCCAGCAGCCAAGTGCAAGTCAGACGGCCGAACACTGAAGCTTTCTTT; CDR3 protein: CASSQVQVRRPNTEAFF
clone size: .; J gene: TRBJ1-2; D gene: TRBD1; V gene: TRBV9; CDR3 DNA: TGTGCCAGCAGCGCGGACCCTCGACAGGGCGCCAACTATGGCTACACCTTC; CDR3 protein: CASSADPRQGANYGYTF
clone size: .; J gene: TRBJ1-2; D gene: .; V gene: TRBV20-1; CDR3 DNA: TGCAGTGCCCGCCGGCAGCGCTTTGGCAACTACACCTTC; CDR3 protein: CSARRQRFGNYTF
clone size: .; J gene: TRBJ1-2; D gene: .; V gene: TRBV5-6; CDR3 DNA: TGTGCCAGCAGCGCTTCTTTACTGGACGGAGCTTTTGGCTACACCTTC; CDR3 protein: CASSASLLDGAFGYTF
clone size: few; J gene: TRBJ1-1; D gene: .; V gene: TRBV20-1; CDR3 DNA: TGCAGTGCTCTCGGGGGGGCGAAAGACTATACTGAAGCTTTCTTT; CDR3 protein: CSALGGAKDYTEAFF
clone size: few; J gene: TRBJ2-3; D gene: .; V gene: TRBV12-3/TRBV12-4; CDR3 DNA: TGTGCCAGCAGTGGGACGGAACGCACAGATACGCAGTATTTT; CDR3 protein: CASSGTERTDTQYF
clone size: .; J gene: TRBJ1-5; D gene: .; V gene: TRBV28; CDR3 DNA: TGTGCCAGCAGTTTAACTAGGGGTATCGGCCAGCCCCAGCATTTT; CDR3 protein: CASSLTRGIGQPQHF
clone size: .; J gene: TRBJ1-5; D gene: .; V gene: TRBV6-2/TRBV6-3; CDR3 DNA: TGTGTCAGCAGTTACTTAGACACAGCTAATCAGCCCCAGCATTTT; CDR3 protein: CVSSYLDTANQPQHF
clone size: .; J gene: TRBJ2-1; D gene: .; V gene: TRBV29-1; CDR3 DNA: TGCAGCGTTGAAGATCTGGGCCCCTACAATGAGCAGTTCTTC; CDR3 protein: CSVEDLGPYNEQFF
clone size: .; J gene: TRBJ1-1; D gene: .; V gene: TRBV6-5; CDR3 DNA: TGTGCCAGCAAAGGGATGAACACTGAAGCTTTCTTT; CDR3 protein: CASKGMNTEAFF
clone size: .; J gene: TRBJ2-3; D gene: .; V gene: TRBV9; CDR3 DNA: TGTGCCAGCAGCGTATTTGAATTCACAGATACGCAGTATTTT; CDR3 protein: CASSVFEFTDTQYF
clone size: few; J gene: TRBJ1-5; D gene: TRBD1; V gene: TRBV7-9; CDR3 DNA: TGTGCCAGCAGCTTCGAGGGACAGGGACATCAGCCCCAGCATTTT; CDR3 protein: CASSFEGQGHQPQHF
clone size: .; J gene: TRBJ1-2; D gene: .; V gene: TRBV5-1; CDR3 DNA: TGCGCCAGCAGCGTGTACGGAGACGGCCCAGGCTACACCTTC; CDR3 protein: CASSVYGDGPGYTF
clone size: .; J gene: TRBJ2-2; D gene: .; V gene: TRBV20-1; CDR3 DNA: TGCAGTGCTAGATTACAGGGGAACACCGGGGAGCTGTTTTTT; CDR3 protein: CSARLQGNTGELFF
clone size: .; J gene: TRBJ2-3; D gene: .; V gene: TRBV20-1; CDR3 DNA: TGCAGTGCTAGAGATATAAGACAGGCTAGAAAAAGCACAGATACGCAGTATTTT; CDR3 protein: CSARDIRQARKSTDTQYF
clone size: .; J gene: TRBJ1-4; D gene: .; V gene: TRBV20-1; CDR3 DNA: TGCAGTGCAACTCCCGGGACTTCGGCAACTAATGAAAAACTGTTTTTT; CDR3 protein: CSATPGTSATNEKLFF
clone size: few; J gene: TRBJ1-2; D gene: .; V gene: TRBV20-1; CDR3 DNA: TGCAGTGCTCGCGGGTCAGGAGGCTACACCTTC; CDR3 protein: CSARGSGGYTF
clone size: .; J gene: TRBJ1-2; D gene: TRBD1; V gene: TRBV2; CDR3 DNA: TGTGCCAGCAACTATGGGGACAGGGAGGCTGGCTACACCTTC; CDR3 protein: CASNYGDREAGYTF
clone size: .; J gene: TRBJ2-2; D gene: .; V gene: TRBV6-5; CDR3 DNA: TGTGCCAGCAGCCGGACAGCTGCCGGGGAGCTGTTTTTT; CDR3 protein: CASSRTAAGELFF
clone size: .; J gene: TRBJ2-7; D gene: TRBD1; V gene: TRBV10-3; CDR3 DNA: TGTGCCATTGGACAGGTCGGGTCCTACGAGCAGTACTTC; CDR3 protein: CAIGQVGSYEQYF